What follows describes a single TCR beta chain. V lost 0 bases and J 2 bases, leaving 11 bases between the germline ends. The germline CDR1 and CDR2 sequences are MNHEY and SVGAGI. This CDR3 has 15 residues. This table comes from immunoSEQ multiplex PCR, and its TCRdb copy is limited to in-frame clones, with some not included. The sample carries about 31,000 clones, around nine tenths recorded once. The sample comes from a study of OX40 agonist ivuxolimab in advanced cancers. This clonotype was sampled from an adult with an advanced solid tumor such as melanoma, head and neck, liver or kidney cancer. Sequenced material: CD4+ or CD8+ T cells sorted from blood, taken in a trial of the OX40 agonist ivuxolimab. The V gene is TRBV6-5, the J gene TRBJ2-7; D not resolved. CDR3: CASSYSLRRPYEQYF. DNA of the CDR3: TGTGCCAGCAGTTACTCTTTACGTCGCCCCTACGAGCAGTACTTC.